This T cell receptor (beta chain) was documented in a study of shared clonotypes between healthy human individuals. V was cut by 2 bases and J by 6 bases, with 15 bases left in between. The germline V gene has CDR1 SGHNT and CDR2 YYREEE (reference sequence). The CDR3 totals 14 residues. The donors, healthy adults who were HIV-negative, had experienced no recent acute infections or vaccinations. The assay was immunoSEQ multiplex PCR, and TCRdb's table has in-frame clones only and misses some. Of approximately 470,000 clones detected, approximately 80% appear once; the ten largest clones hold more than 10%.

Sequencing was performed on PBMCs. The receptor comes from a woman aged 40-49 years in good health. Some clones in this sample may be carry-over from other donors' samples. The chain has TRBV5-4 and TRBJ2-7; TRBD2 is a possible D gene (6 bases). The DNA for the CDR3 is TGTGCCAGCAGCTTCGGGACTGCGAGTAGCGAGCAGTACTTC. Protein product: CASSFGTASSEQYF.